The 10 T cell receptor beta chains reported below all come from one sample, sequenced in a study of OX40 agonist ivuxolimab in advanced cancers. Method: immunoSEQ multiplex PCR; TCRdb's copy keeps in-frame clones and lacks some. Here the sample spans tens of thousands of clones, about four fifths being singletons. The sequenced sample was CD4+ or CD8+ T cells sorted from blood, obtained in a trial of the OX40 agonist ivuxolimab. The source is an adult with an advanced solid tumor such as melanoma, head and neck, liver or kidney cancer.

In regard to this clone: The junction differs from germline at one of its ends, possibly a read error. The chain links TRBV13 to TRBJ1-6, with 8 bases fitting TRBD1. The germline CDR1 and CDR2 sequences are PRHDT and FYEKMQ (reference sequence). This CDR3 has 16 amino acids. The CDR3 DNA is TGTGCCAGCAGCATAGGACAGGGCACCTATAATTCACCCCTCCACTTT. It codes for CASSIGQGTYNSPLHF.

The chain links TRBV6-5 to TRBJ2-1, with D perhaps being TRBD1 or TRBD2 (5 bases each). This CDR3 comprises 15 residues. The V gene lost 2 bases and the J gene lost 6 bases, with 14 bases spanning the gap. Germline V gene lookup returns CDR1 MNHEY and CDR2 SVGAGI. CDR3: CASSYGEIRGNEQFF. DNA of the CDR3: TGTGCCAGCAGTTACGGGGAGATTAGGGGCAATGAGCAGTTCTTC.

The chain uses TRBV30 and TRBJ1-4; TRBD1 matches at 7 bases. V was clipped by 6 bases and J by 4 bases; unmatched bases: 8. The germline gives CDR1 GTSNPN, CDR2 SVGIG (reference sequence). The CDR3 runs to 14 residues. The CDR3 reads CACRPTGINEKLFF. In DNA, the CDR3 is TGTGCCTGTCGACCGACAGGGATTAATGAAAAACTGTTTTTT.

CDR3 loop: CASSVGTGVETQYF. DNA of the CDR3: TGTGCCAGCAGCGTAGGGACAGGGGTTGAGACCCAGTACTTC. J is TRBJ2-5 and V is TRBV9; 9 bases align to TRBD1. The V gene's germline CDR1 is SGDLS and CDR2 YYNGEE. The J segment lost 5 bases and the V segment lost 0 bases, leaving 2 bases of the junction unmatched. The CDR3 sequence is 14 residues long. The entire variable domain, with the rest obtained from reference TRBV9 and TRBJ2-5, is as follows: DSGVTQTPKHLITATGQRVTLRCSPRSGDLSVYWYQQSLDQGLQFLIQYYNGEERAKGNILERFSAQQFPDLHSELNLSSLELGDSALYFCASSVGTGVETQYFGPGTRLLVL.

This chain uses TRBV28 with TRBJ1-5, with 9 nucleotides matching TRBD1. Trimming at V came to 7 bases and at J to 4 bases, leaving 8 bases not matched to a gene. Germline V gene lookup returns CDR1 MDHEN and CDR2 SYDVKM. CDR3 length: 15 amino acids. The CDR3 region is CASKGQGGVNQPQHF. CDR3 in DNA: TGTGCCAGCAAGGGACAGGGAGGAGTGAATCAGCCCCAGCATTTT.

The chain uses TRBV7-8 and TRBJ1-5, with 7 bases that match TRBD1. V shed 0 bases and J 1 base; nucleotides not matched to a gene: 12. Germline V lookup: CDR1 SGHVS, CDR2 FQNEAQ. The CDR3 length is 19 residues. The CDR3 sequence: CASSLADRATATSNQPQHF. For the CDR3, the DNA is TGTGCCAGCAGCTTAGCCGACAGGGCCACCGCGACCAGCAATCAGCCCCAGCATTTT.

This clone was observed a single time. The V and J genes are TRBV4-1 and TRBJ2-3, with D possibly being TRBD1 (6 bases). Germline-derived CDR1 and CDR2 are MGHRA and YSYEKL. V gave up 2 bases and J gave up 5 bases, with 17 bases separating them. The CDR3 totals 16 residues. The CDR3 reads CASSQSEQGLRDTQYF. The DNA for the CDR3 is TGCGCCAGCAGCCAATCAGAGCAGGGGCTCCGAGATACGCAGTATTTT.

As DNA, the CDR3 is TGTGCCAGCAGCGGACTAGCGGGATACGAGCAGTACTTC. Its translation is CASSGLAGYEQYF. This chain uses TRBV27 with TRBJ2-7, with 12 positions matching TRBD2. V shed 6 bases, J shed 4 bases, and the junction held 1 base outside the gene matches. The germline V gene has CDR1 MNHEY and CDR2 SMNVEV (reference sequence). This CDR3 is 13 amino acids long.

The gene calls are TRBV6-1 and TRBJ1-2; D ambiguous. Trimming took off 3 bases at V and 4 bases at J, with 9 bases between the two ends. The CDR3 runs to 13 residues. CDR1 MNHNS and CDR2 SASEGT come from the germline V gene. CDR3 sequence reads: CASSDTGFYGYTF. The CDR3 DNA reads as TGTGCCAGCAGTGACACCGGGTTCTATGGCTACACCTTC.

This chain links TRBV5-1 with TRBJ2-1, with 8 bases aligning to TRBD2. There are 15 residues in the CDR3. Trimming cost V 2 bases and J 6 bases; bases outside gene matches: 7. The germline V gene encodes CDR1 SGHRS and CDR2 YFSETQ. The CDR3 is CASSLLGGGLNEQFF. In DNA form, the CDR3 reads TGCGCCAGCAGCTTACTAGGCGGGGGGCTCAATGAGCAGTTCTTC.